The 17 T cell receptor beta chains below come from one sample, sequenced in a study of molecular identifiers for immune sequencing clone quantification. A single record per CDR3 protein comes from TCRdb applying MiXCR to the PCR reads. The repertoire holds 550,000 to 750,000 distinct CDR3 sequences, with about 20% as singletons. Sequencing input: naive CD8+ T cells from blood, with Jurkat cell RNA spiked in. Noted subset: FACS-sorted CD8+CD4-CCR7+CD45RA+ naive T cells. The source is a human donor in good health. Some libraries in this study had Jurkat cell RNA spiked in.

This clonotype was counted at least ten times. The chain has TRBV6-6 and TRBJ2-7; D ambiguous. V was cut by 4 bases and J by 5 bases, with 12 bases left in between. Looked up from germline, CDR1 is MNHNY and CDR2 is SVGAGI (reference sequence). The CDR3 is 13 amino acids. CDR3 sequence (DNA): TGTGCCAGCAGTTCCCTTGAATCGGACGAGCAGTACTTC. Translation gives CASSSLESDEQYF.

This clonotype has a count of ten or more. The chain has TRBV28 and TRBJ2-5; unclear D gene. The CDR3 is made up of 13 amino acids. V lost 5 bases and J lost 5, with 12 bases in between. Germline V lookup: CDR1 MDHEN, CDR2 SYDVKM. CDR3 sequence: CASSKVVSETQYF. CDR3 DNA: TGTGCCAGCAGTAAAGTTGTTTCGGAGACCCAGTACTTC.

As to this clonotype: A much more abundant neighbour one base away suggests this may be a read error. The chain combines TRBV29-1 with TRBJ2-2, with 7 bases identical to TRBD1. V lost 6 bases to trimming and J lost 9 bases; unmatched junction nucleotides: 13. The CDR3 loop spans 14 amino acids. Germline V gene lookup returns CDR1 SQVTM and CDR2 ANQGSEA. The CDR3 here is CSVRAGGPLWELFF. Here the CDR3 DNA reads TGCAGCGTCCGCGCAGGGGGACCTCTGTGGGAGCTGTTTTTT.

This clonotype was observed a handful of times. The chain combines TRBV6-2 or TRBV6-3 with TRBJ2-1, with D perhaps TRBD1 or TRBD2 (5 bases each). The CDR3 is made up of 15 amino acids. V dropped 5 bases and J dropped 5 bases, with 16 bases sitting between them. Germline values: CDR1 MNHEY, CDR2 SVGEGT. CDR3 nucleotides: TGTGCCAGCAGTGGAGGAGACCCAGGGAACAATGAGCAGTTCTTC. Residues: CASSGGDPGNNEQFF.

As concerns this clonotype: This sequence may be a read error, since a much larger clone differs from it by one base. The chain has TRBV20-1 and TRBJ2-7; no firm D call. Germline V CDR1 and CDR2: DFQATT, SNEGSKA (reference sequence). Trimming cost V 5 bases and J 10 bases, with 9 bases left between them. The CDR3 covers 9 residues. The CDR3 region has the DNA TGCAGTGCTGGCGACCCTCAGTACTTC. Protein product: CSAGDPQYF.

In its sample, this clonotype was seen a few times. The V call is TRBV12-5, the J call TRBJ2-2; D may correspond to TRBD1 or TRBD2 (5 bases each). Deletions cut 1 base from V and 6 bases from J, with 27 bases between. From germline, CDR1 is LGHNT and CDR2 FRNRAP. This CDR3 contains 20 residues. The DNA for the CDR3 is TGTGCTAGTGGTTTGGCTGGCCTGGGGCAGGTCAGATTGGGAGCCGGGGAGCTGTTTTTT. Residues: CASGLAGLGQVRLGAGELFF.

This clonotype has a count of ten or more. The gene calls are TRBV13 and TRBJ2-7, with unresolved D. CDR1 PRHDT and CDR2 FYEKMQ come from the germline V gene (reference sequence). V lost 0 bases and J 0 bases, leaving 9 bases between the germline ends. The CDR3 consists of 15 residues. CDR3 sequence: CASSLGPANSYEQYF. In DNA form, the CDR3 reads TGTGCCAGCAGCTTAGGCCCGGCGAACTCCTACGAGCAGTACTTC.

This clonotype was counted many times. The chain recombines TRBV9 with TRBJ2-3, with a weak D call TRBD2 (5 bases). The germline CDR1 and CDR2 sequences are SGDLS and YYNGEE. Trimming removed 2 bases at V and 1 base at J, with 11 bases between. This CDR3 comprises 15 residues. CDR3 protein: CASSVGVRGTDTQYF. The DNA for the CDR3 is TGTGCCAGCAGCGTCGGTGTGCGGGGCACAGATACGCAGTATTTT.

As for this clonotype: This may be a read error, as it is one base from a much larger clone. V and J are TRBV7-9 and TRBJ1-6; weak D call: TRBD1 (5 bases). Germline V gives CDR1 SEHNR, CDR2 FQNEAQ (reference sequence). This CDR3 comprises 14 residues. V lost 5 bases and J 9 bases, leaving 14 bases between the germline ends. CDR3 sequence reads: CASSPAGWGSPLHF. The CDR3 DNA follows: TGTGCCAGCAGCCCGGCAGGGTGGGGTTCACCCCTCCACTTT.

A remark on this clonotype: A read error may account for a junction end that differs from germline. The chain uses TRBV14 and TRBJ2-7, with D hard to call. Germline V gene data show CDR1 as SGHDN and CDR2 as FVKESK. CDR3 size: 9 residues. The CDR3 DNA reads as TGTGCCAGTTCCTACGAGCGGTACTTC. Amino acids: CASSYERYF.

This clonotype was detected ten times or more. This CDR3 reads CASSPGMEPQHF. DNA of the CDR3: TGTGCCAGCTCACCAGGGATGGAGCCCCAGCATTTT. The chain recombines TRBV18 with TRBJ1-5; no clear D gene. Trimming took off 2 bases at V and 8 bases at J, with 7 bases between the two ends. The length of the CDR3 is 12 residues. From germline, CDR1 is KGHSH and CDR2 LQKENI.

This rearrangement joins TRBV7-9 to TRBJ1-3; D call uncertain. V shed 8 bases and J shed 7 bases, with 15 bases lying between them. Germline CDR1 SEHNR, CDR2 FQNEAQ (reference sequence). The CDR3 is 13 residues long. The CDR3 region has the DNA TGTGCCAGCGTGCCCCCGTCCGGGAACACCATATATTTT. This encodes CASVPPSGNTIYF.

This clonotype showed up many times. J is TRBJ1-3 and V is TRBV7-9; D unresolved. CDR1 and CDR2 (germline): SEHNR, FQNEAQ (reference sequence). V was shortened by 1 base and J by 2 bases, with 15 bases between the two germline ends. This CDR3 has 17 residues. CDR3 loop: CASSLGLGPRPGNTIYF. CDR3 in DNA: TGTGCCAGCAGCTTAGGACTCGGTCCTAGGCCTGGAAACACCATATATTTT.

V and J are TRBV28 and TRBJ1-2; D not resolved. Deletions cut 5 bases from V and 2 bases from J, with 12 bases between. Germline V gene data show CDR1 as MDHEN and CDR2 as SYDVKM. The CDR3 has 14 residues. CDR3: CASSTTDTNYGYTF. CDR3 DNA: TGTGCCAGCAGTACCACCGACACGAACTATGGCTACACCTTC.

With respect to this clonotype: A much more abundant neighbour one base away suggests this may be a read error. The CDR3 carries no conserved terminal phenylalanine or tryptophan, so it likely arises from a read error. This sequence joins TRBV2 and TRBJ1-5; TRBD1 might be the D (6 bases). CDR1 is SNHLY, CDR2 FYNNEI, per germline. Trimming left V 2 bases short and J 4 bases short, with 9 bases between. CDR3 length: 14 residues. The CDR3 loop reads CASSESGVNQPQHS. The CDR3 DNA follows: TGTGCCAGCAGTGAATCAGGGGTGAATCAGCCCCAGCATTCT.

This clonotype showed up just a few times. This sequence joins TRBV27 and TRBJ2-7, with a possible D match to TRBD1 (5 bases). V gave up 0 bases and J gave up 3 bases, with 9 bases separating them. Germline V gene data show CDR1 as MNHEY and CDR2 as SMNVEV (reference sequence). This CDR3 has 14 amino acids. The CDR3 DNA is TGTGCCAGCAGTTTATCAGGGGCGGTCTACGAGCAGTACTTC. Its protein is CASSLSGAVYEQYF.

The chain has TRBV12-3 or TRBV12-4 and TRBJ2-7, with D possibly TRBD1 on 6 matching bases. The CDR3 has 14 residues. Trimming removed 5 bases from V and 4 bases from J, with 15 bases in between. CDR3 DNA: TGTGCCAGCAGTGGACAGAGCAGGTTATACGAGCAGTACTTC. Protein: CASSGQSRLYEQYF.